This T cell receptor beta chain was observed in a study of blood T cell repertoires in COVID-19. Study-level information: The study drew acute and convalescent COVID-19 samples from the United States, Italy and Spain. Sample material is recorded as cDNA or gDNA derived from T cells, B-cell-depleted T cells, or PBMCs.

The authors' processing: From reference gene primer amplification, estimates of nucleated cell counts were derived. The protocol was immunoSEQ multiplex PCR, while the TCRdb copy is restricted to in-frame clones and leaves out a portion. V, J and clone size reflect that table, while D and trimming were determined from the DNA. Here the sample spans some 240,000 clones, approximately 83% being singletons. Germline V CDR1 and CDR2: KGHSH, LQKENI. The V gene end was trimmed by 3 bases and the J gene end by 6 bases; junction bases not matched to a gene: 3. The CDR3 runs to 14 residues. This study enrolled people aged 18 to 89 from approximately 25 US geographic areas.

The source material was PBMCs or T cells enriched from blood (not recorded which). The sequence derives from a woman between 40 and 50 years old with acute COVID-19. J is TRBJ1-5 and V is TRBV18; TRBD1 matches 9 bases. This CDR3 reads CASSPGQGSQPQHF. CDR3 DNA: TGTGCCAGCTCACCTGGACAGGGGTCTCAGCCCCAGCATTTT.